This entry lists 24 T cell receptor beta chains sequenced from one sample in a study of shared clonotypes between healthy human individuals. The repertoire was sequenced with immunoSEQ multiplex PCR; TCRdb's copy has only in-frame clones and lacks some. The sample lists 400,000 to 500,000 clones; roughly four fifths were seen once. The sample was PBMCs. The receptors originated from a woman in her thirties or forties in good health. Some clones in this sample may be carry-over from other donors' samples.

V gene TRBV18 combines with J gene TRBJ2-7, with TRBD2 matching 10 bases. This CDR3 spans 15 amino acids. Germline CDR1 KGHSH, CDR2 LQKENI. Germline trimming cut 2 bases from V and 6 bases from J; bases unmatched to any gene: 7. The chain's CDR3 is CASSPSGGDAPEQYF. The CDR3 DNA reads as TGTGCCAGCTCACCAAGCGGGGGGGACGCACCCGAGCAGTACTTC.

Notes on this clone: The sample carries other DNA sequences with the same CDR3. The V call is TRBV7-9, the J call TRBJ2-7; 8 bases match TRBD2. The CDR3 has 15 residues. CDR1 is SEHNR and CDR2 is FQNEAQ in the germline V gene (reference sequence). V trimming: 2 bases; J trimming: 1 base; junction bases outside the gene matches: 4. The CDR3 nucleotides read TGTGCCAGCAGCTTAAGAACTAGCGGATCCTACGAGCAGTACTTC. Translated, it gives CASSLRTSGSYEQYF.

This clone turned up a few times. V usage is TRBV28 and J usage is TRBJ1-5; 8 nucleotides align to TRBD1. In germline, CDR1 is MDHEN, CDR2 SYDVKM. This CDR3 spans 14 amino acids. Germline trimming cut 6 bases from V and 7 bases from J; bases unmatched to any gene: 8. CDR3 nucleotide sequence: TGTGCCAGCAGCCAGACAGGGGTAGGCCAGCCCCAGCATTTT. Its translation is CASSQTGVGQPQHF.

In DNA form, the CDR3 reads TGTGCCAGCAGCTTGTTACCGCGCCACCCAGCCCAAGAGACCCAGTACTTC. It codes for CASSLLPRHPAQETQYF. The chain joins TRBV7-2 to TRBJ2-5, with no clear D. The CDR3 sequence is 17 residues long. The V and J ends lost 3 bases and 1 base respectively, with 18 bases between them. Germline assignment: CDR1 SGHTA and CDR2 FQGNSA.

The chain has TRBV7-2 and TRBJ2-1; D may be TRBD1 or TRBD2 (6 bases each). The CDR3 spans 18 residues. CDR1 and CDR2 (germline): SGHTA, FQGNSA. Deletions cut 5 bases from V and 2 bases from J, with 22 bases between. The CDR3: CASSPTVGGRQTYNEQFF. The CDR3 nucleotides read TGTGCCAGCAGCCCTACCGTCGGGGGCCGCCAGACCTACAATGAGCAGTTCTTC.

This chain uses TRBV2 with TRBJ2-3, with D unclear. The ends were cut back, 4 bases at V and 0 bases at J, with 5 bases in the middle. Germline-derived CDR1 and CDR2 are SNHLY and FYNNEI. The CDR3 covers 13 residues. The CDR3 is CASSGTSTDTQYF. In DNA form, the CDR3 reads TGTGCCAGCAGTGGAACTAGCACAGATACGCAGTATTTT.

The chain joins TRBV18 to TRBJ1-2; tentative D call: TRBD1 (5 bases). The CDR3 loop spans 15 amino acids. Germline V lookup: CDR1 KGHSH, CDR2 LQKENI. The V end lost 1 base, the J end lost 0 bases, and 9 bases lay between the germline ends. CDR3 loop: CASSPQTATNYGYTF. Here the CDR3 DNA reads TGTGCCAGCTCACCACAGACAGCAACTAACTATGGCTACACCTTC. The complete variable domain, with remaining parts taken from reference TRBV18 and TRBJ1-2, reads NAGVMQNPRHLVRRRGQEARLRCSPMKGHSHVYWYRQLPEEGLKFMVYLQKENIIDESGMPKERFSAEFPKEGPSILRIQQVVRGDSAAYFCASSPQTATNYGYTFGSGTRLTVV.

The rearrangement joins TRBV5-4 to TRBJ1-1, with a tentative D call TRBD1 (5 bases). Per the germline V gene, CDR1 is SGHNT and CDR2 is YYREEE (reference sequence). The V and J ends lost 0 bases and 3 bases respectively, with 6 bases between them. The CDR3 runs to 13 residues. The CDR3 protein is CASSLARDTEAFF. The CDR3 DNA reads as TGTGCCAGCAGCTTGGCCAGGGACACTGAAGCTTTCTTT.

The V gene is TRBV2, the J gene TRBJ1-6; D might be TRBD1 (5 bases). CDR3 length: 16 amino acids. Germline loops: CDR1 SNHLY, CDR2 FYNNEI. Trimming left V 10 bases short and J 7 bases short, with 23 bases between. This CDR3 is CATIKGRVGVNSPLHF. The DNA for the CDR3 is TGTGCCACCATAAAGGGCAGGGTGGGTGTGAATTCACCCCTCCACTTT.

The V and J genes are TRBV2 and TRBJ1-1, with D uncertain. The CDR3 runs 14 residues. V gave up 1 base and J gave up 1 base, with 7 bases separating them. Germline V gives CDR1 SNHLY, CDR2 FYNNEI. CDR3 sequence reads: CASSEGGPNTEAFF. CDR3 DNA: TGTGCCAGCAGTGAAGGAGGCCCGAACACTGAAGCTTTCTTT. Based on the CDR3 plus reference TRBV2 and TRBJ1-1, the full variable domain is EPEVTQTPSHQVTQMGQEVILRCVPISNHLYFYWYRQILGQKVEFLVSFYNNEISEKSEIFDDQFSVERPDGSNFTLKIRSTKLEDSAMYFCASSEGGPNTEAFFGQGTRLTVV.

V usage is TRBV10-1 and J usage is TRBJ2-1; D is possibly TRBD1 (6 bases). CDR1 WNHNN and CDR2 SYGVQD come from the germline V gene (reference sequence). V was pared by 5 bases and J by 9 bases, with 8 bases between. This CDR3 has 11 residues. DNA for the CDR3: TGCGCCAGCAGTATAGGGGGTGAGCAGTTCTTC. Protein: CASSIGGEQFF.

This chain joins TRBV10-2 and TRBJ2-7, with 9 bases lining up with TRBD1. Germline lookup yields CDR1 WSHSY and CDR2 SAAADI. This CDR3 region has 14 residues. Trimming removed 10 bases from V and 6 bases from J; junction bases left unmatched: 13. CDR3 bases: TGCGCCACGTCCCGGGACAGGGTTCTCTCCGAGCAGTACTTC. As protein: CATSRDRVLSEQYF.

This chain joins TRBV5-1 and TRBJ2-7, with D unresolved. Trimming shortened V by 5 bases and J by 7 bases, and 13 bases separated the two germline ends. The CDR3 sequence is 12 residues long. Per the germline V gene, CDR1 is SGHRS and CDR2 is YFSETQ. CDR3 bases: TGCGCCAGCAGGGACCCATATAGGGAGCAGTACTTC. Protein sequence: CASRDPYREQYF.

The genes are TRBV5-6 and TRBJ1-4; D not certain. This CDR3 region has 16 residues. Germline V gives CDR1 SGHDT, CDR2 YYEEEE. The germline V and J ends were trimmed by 2 bases and 8 bases, with 19 bases remaining between them. The chain's CDR3 is CASSFMQGTLAEKLFF. The CDR3 DNA reads TGTGCCAGCAGCTTTATGCAAGGTACTCTGGCAGAAAAACTGTTTTTT.

V usage is TRBV5-1 and J usage is TRBJ2-5; D is undetermined. Germline values: CDR1 SGHRS, CDR2 YFSETQ. The CDR3 length is 13 residues. Trimming pared 4 bases from V and 2 bases from J, leaving 9 bases between. CDR3 sequence: CASSQSVQETQYF. DNA for the CDR3: TGCGCCAGCAGCCAGTCTGTTCAAGAGACCCAGTACTTC.

The chain couples TRBV28 to TRBJ2-5, with 12 bases identical to TRBD2. The CDR3 totals 16 residues. The V gene's germline CDR1 is MDHEN and CDR2 SYDVKM. With V trimmed by 3 bases and J by 3 bases, 5 bases remained unmatched. Here the CDR3 reads CASSLTSGSWEETQYF. For the CDR3, the DNA is TGTGCCAGCAGTTTGACTAGCGGGAGCTGGGAAGAGACCCAGTACTTC. The full variable domain, completed using reference TRBV28 and TRBJ2-5, is DVKVTQSSRYLVKRTGEKVFLECVQDMDHENMFWYRQDPGLGLRLIYFSYDVKMKEKGDIPEGYSVSREKKERFSLILESASTNQTSMYLCASSLTSGSWEETQYFGPGTRLLVL.

This chain links TRBV6-6 with TRBJ1-1; D uncertain. The germline V gene has CDR1 MNHNY and CDR2 SVGAGI (reference sequence). Trimming took 7 bases from V and 1 from J, leaving 10 bases between them. This CDR3 spans 13 amino acids. The CDR3 DNA sequence: TGTGCCAGCAAGGGCAGTTGGAACACTGAAGCTTTCTTT. Translated, it gives CASKGSWNTEAFF.

V gene TRBV5-1 combines with J gene TRBJ2-5; TRBD2 agrees at 10 bases. CDR3 length equals 15 residues. Unmatched junction bases numbered 6, after V lost 5 bases and J lost 2 bases. Germline loops: CDR1 SGHRS, CDR2 YFSETQ. The CDR3 nucleotides read TGCGCCAGCAGTGTTAGCGGGAGGACACAAGAGACCCAGTACTTC. This codes for CASSVSGRTQETQYF.

The table lists this clone with a count of one. This sequence joins TRBV18 and TRBJ1-2; D not certain. The CDR3 runs to 14 residues. V was pared by 8 bases and J by 0 bases, with 13 bases between. Germline V gene sequence: CDR1 KGHSH, CDR2 LQKENI. The CDR3 region has the DNA TGTGCCAGCACGGAAGGCGGAGCTAACTATGGCTACACCTTC. Its translation is CASTEGGANYGYTF.

This clone has only a few counts. This chain links TRBV5-1 with TRBJ2-3; perhaps TRBD2 as D (5 bases). This CDR3 has 14 amino acids. Trimming removed 2 bases at V and 2 bases at J, with 9 bases between. Per germline, CDR1 SGHRS and CDR2 YFSETQ. The CDR3 nucleotides are TGCGCCAGCAGCTTCGGAGGAAACACAGATACGCAGTATTTT. Translation gives CASSFGGNTDTQYF.

V gene TRBV10-3 combines with J gene TRBJ2-1, with D possibly being TRBD1 or TRBD2 (6 bases each). From germline, CDR1 is ENHRY and CDR2 SYGVKD. V lost 2 bases and J lost 8, with 16 bases in between. The CDR3 covers 15 residues. CDR3: CAISEVPSRGDEQFF. The CDR3 nucleotides read TGTGCCATCAGTGAGGTCCCCTCGAGGGGGGATGAGCAGTTCTTC.

The sample holds a few counts of this clone. The rearrangement links TRBV27 to TRBJ2-7; no clear D. The germline gives CDR1 MNHEY, CDR2 SMNVEV (reference sequence). V lost 3 bases and J 9 bases, leaving 0 bases between the germline ends. The CDR3 length is 8 residues. CDR3 nucleotide sequence: TGTGCCAGCAGTTTGCAGTACTTC. Protein sequence: CASSLQYF.

The chain links TRBV4-3 to TRBJ2-2; 9 bases are shared with TRBD2. V shed 0 bases and J 5 bases; nucleotides not matched to a gene: 10. Per the germline V gene, CDR1 is LGHNA and CDR2 is YSLEER. This CDR3 has 18 amino acids. Here the CDR3 reads CASSQDPPLAGWTGELFF. The CDR3 coding sequence is TGCGCCAGCAGCCAAGATCCCCCTCTAGCGGGATGGACCGGGGAGCTGTTTTTT.

The CDR3 here is CSVELGNEQFF. CDR3 sequence (DNA): TGCAGCGTTGAACTTGGGAATGAGCAGTTCTTC. The genes are TRBV29-1 and TRBJ2-1, with D unresolved. Germline V CDR1 and CDR2: SQVTM, ANQGSEA. The CDR3 runs to 11 residues. V lost 2 bases and J 7 bases, leaving 6 bases between the germline ends.